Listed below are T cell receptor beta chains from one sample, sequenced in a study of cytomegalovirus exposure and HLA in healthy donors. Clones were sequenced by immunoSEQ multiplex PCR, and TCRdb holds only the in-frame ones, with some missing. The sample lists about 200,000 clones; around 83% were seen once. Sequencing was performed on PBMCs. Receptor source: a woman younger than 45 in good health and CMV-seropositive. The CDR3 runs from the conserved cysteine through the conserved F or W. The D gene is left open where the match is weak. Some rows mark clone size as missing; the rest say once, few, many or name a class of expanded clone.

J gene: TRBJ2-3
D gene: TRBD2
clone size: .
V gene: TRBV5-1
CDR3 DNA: TGCGCCAGCAGCTTGAGAGTGCGGGAGGGTACAGATACGCAGTATTTT
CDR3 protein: CASSLRVREGTDTQYF

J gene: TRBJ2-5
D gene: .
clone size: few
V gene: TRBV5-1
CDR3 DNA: TGCGCCAGCAGCATCACCGGACATGAAGGGTACTTC
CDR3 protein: CASSITGHEGYF

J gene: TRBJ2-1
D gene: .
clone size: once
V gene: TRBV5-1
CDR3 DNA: TGCGCCAGCAGCTTGAGGCAGGGGTCTAATGAGCAGTTCTTC
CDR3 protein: CASSLRQGSNEQFF

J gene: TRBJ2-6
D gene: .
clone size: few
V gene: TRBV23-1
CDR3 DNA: TGCGCCAGCAGTCCTTTCCTAGCCTCCCTGACTTTC
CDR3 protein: CASSPFLASLTF

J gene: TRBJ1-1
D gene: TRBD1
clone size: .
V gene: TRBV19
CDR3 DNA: TGTGCCACCCTCCCGGGACAGGGTTTCACTGAAGCTTTCTTT
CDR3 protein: CATLPGQGFTEAFF

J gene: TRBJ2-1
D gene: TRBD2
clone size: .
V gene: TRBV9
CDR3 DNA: TGTGCCAGCAGCCCTAGCGGGTCCTACAATGAGCAGTTCTTC
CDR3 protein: CASSPSGSYNEQFF

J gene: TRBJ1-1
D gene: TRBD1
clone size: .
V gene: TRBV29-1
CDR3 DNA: TGCAGCGCAACCGGGACAGGGTCGAACACTGAAGCTTTCTTT
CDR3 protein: CSATGTGSNTEAFF

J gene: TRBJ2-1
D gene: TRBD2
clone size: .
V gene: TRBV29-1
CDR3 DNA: TGCAGCGTCTCCGGACTAGCGGGAGGATCGATATTCAATGAGCAGTTCTTC
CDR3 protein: CSVSGLAGGSIFNEQFF

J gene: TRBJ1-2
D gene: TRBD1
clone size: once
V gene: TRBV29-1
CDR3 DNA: TGCAGCGTTGTGGACAGGGGACACGAGATAAGAGAATGGGCCTATGGCTACACCTTC
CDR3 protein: CSVVDRGHEIREWAYGYTF

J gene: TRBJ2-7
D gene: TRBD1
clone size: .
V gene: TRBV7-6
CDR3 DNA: TGTGCCAGCAGCTCCCCGGGACAGGGGTACGAGCAGTACTTC
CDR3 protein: CASSSPGQGYEQYF

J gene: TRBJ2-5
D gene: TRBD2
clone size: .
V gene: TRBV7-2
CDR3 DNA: TGTGCCAGCAGCTTATCCCTAGCGGGAGTTCAAGAGACCCAGTACTTC
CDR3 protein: CASSLSLAGVQETQYF

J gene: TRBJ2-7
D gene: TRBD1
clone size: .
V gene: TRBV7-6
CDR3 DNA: TGTGCCAGCAGCTTACAGGGGGCGAAGGCCGAGCAGTACTTC
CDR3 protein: CASSLQGAKAEQYF

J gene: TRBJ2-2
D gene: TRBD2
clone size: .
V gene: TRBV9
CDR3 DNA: TGTGCCAGCAGCGTCGGCGGGAGAAGTGGGTACACCGGGGAGCTGTTTTTT
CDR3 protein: CASSVGGRSGYTGELFF

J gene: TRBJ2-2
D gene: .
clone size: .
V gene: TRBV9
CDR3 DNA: TGTGCCAGCAGCGTGTCAGGGACAACGAACACCGGGGAGCTGTTTTTT
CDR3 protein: CASSVSGTTNTGELFF

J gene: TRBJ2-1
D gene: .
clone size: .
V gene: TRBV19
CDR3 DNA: TGTGCCAGTAGTACACTAGGAGGCTCCTACAATGAGCAGTTCTTC
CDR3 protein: CASSTLGGSYNEQFF

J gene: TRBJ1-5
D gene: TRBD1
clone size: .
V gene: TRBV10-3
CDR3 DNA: TGTGCCATCAGACCGGACAGGGGGTTTGAGCCCCAGCATTTT
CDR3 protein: CAIRPDRGFEPQHF

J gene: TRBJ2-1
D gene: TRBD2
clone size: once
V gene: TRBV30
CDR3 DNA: TGTGCCTGGAGTGGGGAGGGAGCCTACAATGAGCAGTTCTTC
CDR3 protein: CAWSGEGAYNEQFF

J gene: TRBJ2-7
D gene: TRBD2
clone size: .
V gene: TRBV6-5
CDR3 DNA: TGTGCCAGCAGTTACTTTCGCGGGAGCTCCTACGAGCAGTACTTC
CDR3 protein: CASSYFRGSSYEQYF

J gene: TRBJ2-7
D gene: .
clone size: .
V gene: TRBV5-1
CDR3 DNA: TGCGCCAGCAGCTTGGGACTAAGTGTGGGGGAGCAGTACTTC
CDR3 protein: CASSLGLSVGEQYF

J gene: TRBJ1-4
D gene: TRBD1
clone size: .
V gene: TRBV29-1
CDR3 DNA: TGCAGCGTCGTGGGACAGGGGAGGGAAAAACTGTTTTTT
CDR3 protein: CSVVGQGREKLFF

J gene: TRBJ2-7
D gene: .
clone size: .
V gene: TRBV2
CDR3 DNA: TGTGCCAGCAGGTGGGGCGGTCCAACCTACGAGCAGTACTTC
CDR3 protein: CASRWGGPTYEQYF

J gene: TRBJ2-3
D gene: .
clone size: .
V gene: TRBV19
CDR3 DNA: TGTGCCAGTAGTATGAATTCAGGCACAGATACGCAGTATTTT
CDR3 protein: CASSMNSGTDTQYF

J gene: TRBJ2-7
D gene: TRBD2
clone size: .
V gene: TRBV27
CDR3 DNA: TGTGCCAGCAGTCTAGCGGGAAACTACGAGCAGTACTTC
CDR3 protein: CASSLAGNYEQYF

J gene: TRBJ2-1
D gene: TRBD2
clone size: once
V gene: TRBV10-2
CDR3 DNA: TGCGCCAGCAGCCCGGGACTAGGCGACAATGAGCAGTTCTTC
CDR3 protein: CASSPGLGDNEQFF

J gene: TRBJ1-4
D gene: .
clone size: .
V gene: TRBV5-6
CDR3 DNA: TGTGCCAGCAGCCAATCCATGCGAGCAACTAATGAAAAACTGTTTTTT
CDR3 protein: CASSQSMRATNEKLFF

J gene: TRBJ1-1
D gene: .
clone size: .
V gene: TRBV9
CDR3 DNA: TGTGCCAGCAGTAAACGGTCGGGAGGCGACACTGAAGCTTTCTTT
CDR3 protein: CASSKRSGGDTEAFF

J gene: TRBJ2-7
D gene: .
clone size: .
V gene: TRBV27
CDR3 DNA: TGTGCCAGCAAAGACCGGGACACTAGCGAGCAGTACTTC
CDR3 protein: CASKDRDTSEQYF

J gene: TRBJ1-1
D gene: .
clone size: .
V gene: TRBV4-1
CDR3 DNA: TGCGCCAGCAGCCTCTCCTGGGCCATGAACACTGAAGCTTTCTTT
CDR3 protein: CASSLSWAMNTEAFF

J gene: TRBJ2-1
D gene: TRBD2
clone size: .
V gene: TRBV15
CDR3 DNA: TGTGCCACCAGCAGAGATTGGGGGGGAGGTCTATACAATGAGCAGTTCTTC
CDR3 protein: CATSRDWGGGLYNEQFF

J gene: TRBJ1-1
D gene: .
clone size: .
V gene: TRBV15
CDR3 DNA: TGTGCCACCAGCAGAGAGAATAGTGAAGCTTTCTTT
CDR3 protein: CATSRENSEAFF

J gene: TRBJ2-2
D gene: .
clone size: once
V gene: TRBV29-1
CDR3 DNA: TGCAGCGTTGAGTCCCCAGGGCGGGGAACCGGGGAGCTGTTTTTT
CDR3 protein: CSVESPGRGTGELFF

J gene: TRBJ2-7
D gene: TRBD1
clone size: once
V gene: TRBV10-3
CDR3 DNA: TGTGCCATCAGTTCCCTCCAGGGGGCGTCTGGGGGGGAGCAGTACTTC
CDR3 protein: CAISSLQGASGGEQYF

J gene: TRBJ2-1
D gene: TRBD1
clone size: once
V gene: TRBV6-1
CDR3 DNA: TGTGCCAGCAGTGAATGGTCTCAGGGGGCGTTTGAGCAGTTCTTC
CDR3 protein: CASSEWSQGAFEQFF

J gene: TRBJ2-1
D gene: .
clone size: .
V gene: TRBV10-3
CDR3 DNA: TGTGCCACCAGGGAGGACAGCCGTTGGGATGAGCAGTTCTTC
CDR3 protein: CATREDSRWDEQFF

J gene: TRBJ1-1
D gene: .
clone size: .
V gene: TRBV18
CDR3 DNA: TGTGCCAGCTCTCTAAGTTCGGGACAGAACACTGAAGCTTTCTTT
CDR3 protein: CASSLSSGQNTEAFF

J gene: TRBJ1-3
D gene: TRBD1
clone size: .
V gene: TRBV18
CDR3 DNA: TGTGCCAGCTCACCGGGACAGGCTGGAAACACCATATATTTT
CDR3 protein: CASSPGQAGNTIYF